The next 5 T cell receptor beta chains were all read from a single sample in a study of control samples from healthy donors and cancer patients (dated by TCRdb to the early 2020s). The protocol used for the library was the immunoSEQ multiplex PCR assay. The immuneACCESS repertoire file appears here via TCRdb, limited to in-frame rearrangements. These files lack a portion of the clones; in checked studies, under half of the deficit traces to unresolved V genes, and the cause of the others is not known. The sample has some 140,000 clones on record, about 88% of them singletons. Approximately 9.4% of the sample comes from the top ten. Sequenced input: blood. The receptors stem from a young woman in good health.

The chain employs TRBV28 and TRBJ2-2; 10 bases match TRBD2. The CDR3 is 18 residues long. Germline CDR1 reads MDHEN; CDR2 reads SYDVKM. The junction had 7 bases not matched to a gene; V was cut back by 3 bases and J by 0 bases. CDR3 DNA sequence: TGTGCCAGCAGTTTGGGGACTAGCGCAACCTCGAACACCGGGGAGCTGTTTTTT. Translated, it gives CASSLGTSATSNTGELFF. Drawing the rest from reference TRBV28 and TRBJ2-2, the complete variable domain is DVKVTQSSRYLVKRTGEKVFLECVQDMDHENMFWYRQDPGLGLRLIYFSYDVKMKEKGDIPEGYSVSREKKERFSLILESASTNQTSMYLCASSLGTSATSNTGELFFGEGSRLTVL.

The genes are TRBV7-9 and TRBJ1-6, with D uncertain. The CDR3 has 14 residues. In germline, CDR1 is SEHNR, CDR2 FQNEAQ (reference sequence). Trimming removed 4 bases at V and 4 bases at J, with 8 bases between. For the CDR3, the DNA is TGTGCCAGCAGCTACGCCCCATATAATTCACCCCTCCACTTT. This codes for CASSYAPYNSPLHF.

The chain joins TRBV11-3 to TRBJ2-1; 10 bases align to TRBD1. There are 12 residues in the CDR3. The J segment lost 7 bases and the V segment lost 8 bases, leaving 2 bases of the junction unmatched. Germline V gives CDR1 SGHNT, CDR2 YENEEA. The DNA for the CDR3 is TGTGCCAGCGGGACAGGGGCAAATGAGCAGTTCTTC. It encodes CASGTGANEQFF.

Only one count was recorded for this clone. The rearrangement joins TRBV10-2 to TRBJ2-7; D not resolved. The V end lost 7 bases, the J end lost 1 base, and 11 bases lay between the germline ends. The CDR3 is 13 residues long. Germline V lookup: CDR1 WSHSY, CDR2 SAAADI. CDR3 residues: CASKWGYSYEQYF. The DNA for the CDR3 is TGCGCCAGCAAATGGGGTTATTCCTACGAGCAGTACTTC.

The chain employs TRBV24-1 and TRBJ2-3; 10 nucleotides align to TRBD2. Germline trimming cut 4 bases from V and 0 bases from J; bases unmatched to any gene: 6. CDR3 length: 17 amino acids. Germline loops: CDR1 KGHDR, CDR2 SFDVKD. The CDR3 sequence: CATSDSQLAGSTDTQYF. CDR3 DNA: TGTGCCACCAGTGACAGCCAACTAGCGGGAAGCACAGATACGCAGTATTTT.